Each of the 21 T cell receptor beta chains below was sequenced from the same sample in a study of T cells in narcolepsy. TCRdb's table, derived via immunoSEQ multiplex PCR, lists solely in-frame clones and lacks some. The sample has 25,000 to 35,000 clones, approximately 86% seen once. Sample: CD45RA- memory CD4+ T cells from PBMCs. These receptors originate from a human donor with narcolepsy.

The V call is TRBV18, the J call TRBJ1-1; no reliable D call. This CDR3 contains 18 residues. The V gene's germline CDR1 is KGHSH and CDR2 LQKENI. Trimming removed 2 bases at V and 3 bases at J, with 22 bases between. The DNA for the CDR3 is TGTGCCAGCTCACCAAAAACAATAAGACCGACCGTTGACACTGAAGCTTTCTTT. The encoded protein is CASSPKTIRPTVDTEAFF.

The V gene is TRBV21-1, the J gene TRBJ1-2. TRBV21-1 corresponds to a pseudogene. The CDR3 has 19 amino acids. CDR3 amino acids: CASSGRFCGPRMSNYGYTF. The CDR3 DNA is TGTGCCAGCAGCGGCAGGTTTTGCGGGCCGAGGATGTCGAACTATGGCTACACCTTC.

This sequence joins TRBV2 and TRBJ1-6; D not resolved. Germline V CDR1 and CDR2: SNHLY, FYNNEI. There are 15 residues in the CDR3. Trimming stripped 6 bases from V and 6 bases from J, with 15 bases between. The CDR3 bases are TGTGCCAGCAGATTCGATGGAGGCGGTAATTCACCCCTCCACTTT. Its translation: CASRFDGGGNSPLHF.

V gene TRBV9 combines with J gene TRBJ2-5, with 10 bases lining up with TRBD2. Germline V gene data show CDR1 as SGDLS and CDR2 as YYNGEE. The CDR3 loop spans 16 amino acids. With 1 base clipped from V and 4 bases from J, the junction kept 7 bases outside the gene matches. CDR3: CASSVTSGGGAETQYF. DNA for the CDR3: TGTGCCAGCAGCGTAACAAGCGGGGGGGGCGCAGAGACCCAGTACTTC. Variable domain in full (rest from reference TRBV9 and TRBJ2-5): DSGVTQTPKHLITATGQRVTLRCSPRSGDLSVYWYQQSLDQGLQFLIQYYNGEERAKGNILERFSAQQFPDLHSELNLSSLELGDSALYFCASSVTSGGGAETQYFGPGTRLLVL.

This chain joins TRBV5-4 and TRBJ1-2; tentatively, D is TRBD1 (6 bases). The CDR3 has 13 amino acids. Germline V CDR1 and CDR2: SGHNT, YYREEE (reference sequence). The ends were cut back, 4 bases at V and 2 bases at J, with 9 bases in the middle. The chain's CDR3 is CASSPDRNYGYTF. The CDR3 DNA is TGTGCCAGCAGCCCCGACAGGAACTATGGCTACACCTTC.

The chain couples TRBV19 to TRBJ1-6; D uncertain. The V gene lost 4 bases and the J gene lost 9 bases, with 16 bases spanning the gap. Germline assignment: CDR1 LNHDA and CDR2 SQIVND (reference sequence). The CDR3 length is 15 residues. CDR3 region: CASSTTIEGRSPLHF. DNA of the CDR3: TGTGCCAGTAGTACCACGATAGAAGGGCGTTCACCCCTCCACTTT.

The V gene is TRBV5-1, the J gene TRBJ1-1; D gene ambiguous. V lost 0 bases, J lost 0 bases, and 3 bases lay in between. This CDR3 region has 13 residues. CDR1 and CDR2 from the germline V gene are SGHRS and YFSETQ. The CDR3 is CASSLELNTEAFF. As DNA, the CDR3 is TGCGCCAGCAGCTTGGAATTGAACACTGAAGCTTTCTTT.

The chain is built from TRBV2 and TRBJ1-2, with D tentatively TRBD1 (5 bases). The germline gives CDR1 SNHLY, CDR2 FYNNEI. The V and J ends lost 7 bases and 2 bases respectively, with 11 bases between them. The CDR3 covers 13 residues. The CDR3 DNA reads TGTGCCAGCATAAGGGACCGGAACTATGGCTACACCTTC. Amino acids: CASIRDRNYGYTF. The variable domain in full, completed from reference TRBV2 and TRBJ1-2, reads EPEVTQTPSHQVTQMGQEVILRCVPISNHLYFYWYRQILGQKVEFLVSFYNNEISEKSEIFDDQFSVERPDGSNFTLKIRSTKLEDSAMYFCASIRDRNYGYTFGSGTRLTVV.

This chain links TRBV28 with TRBJ1-5; TRBD1 is a possible D gene (6 bases). This CDR3 is 16 amino acids long. Trimming cost V 6 bases and J 3 bases, with 18 bases left between them. Germline V gene sequence: CDR1 MDHEN, CDR2 SYDVKM. Written as DNA, the CDR3 is TGTGCCAGCAGAGCAAACCTCAACAGGGACAATCAGCCCCAGCATTTT. As protein: CASRANLNRDNQPQHF.

This rearrangement joins TRBV2 to TRBJ2-5, with no clear D. V gave up 8 bases and J gave up 0 bases, with 7 bases separating them. The CDR3 runs 12 residues. Germline lookup yields CDR1 SNHLY and CDR2 FYNNEI. CDR3 amino acids: CASDMDQETQYF. DNA of the CDR3: TGTGCCAGCGACATGGACCAAGAGACCCAGTACTTC.

This clone was seen just once. The genes are TRBV5-4 and TRBJ1-4; the match to TRBD1 covers 9 bases. The CDR3 is made up of 14 amino acids. Germline V CDR1 and CDR2: SGHNT, YYREEE (reference sequence). V gave up 3 bases and J gave up 10 bases; unmatched junction bases: 7. DNA of the CDR3: TGTGCCAGCAGCTCAAGGGACAGGGTTGGAAAACTGTTTTTT. Translating gives CASSSRDRVGKLFF.

CDR3 bases: TGTGCCAGCAGCTTGCCAGGGGGCAAGAACATTCAGTACTTC. It specifies CASSLPGGKNIQYF. The gene calls are TRBV5-6 and TRBJ2-4; the match to TRBD1 covers 8 bases. Germline CDR1 and CDR2: SGHDT and YYEEEE. With 1 base clipped from V and 7 bases from J, the junction kept 4 bases outside the gene matches. The CDR3 contains 14 residues.

V and J are TRBV6-1 and TRBJ2-7; 9 positions match TRBD2. The CDR3 is 15 residues long. Germline V CDR1 and CDR2: MNHNS, SASEGT. V gave up 3 bases and J gave up 2 bases; unmatched junction bases: 5. The CDR3 reads CASSESGGSPYEQYF. CDR3 nucleotides: TGTGCCAGCAGTGAGAGCGGGGGGTCCCCCTACGAGCAGTACTTC.

This chain connects TRBV10-1 to TRBJ1-5; D remains unclear. The CDR3 covers 14 residues. Germline lookup yields CDR1 WNHNN and CDR2 SYGVQD (reference sequence). V shed 2 bases and J shed 6 bases, with 11 bases lying between them. The CDR3 nucleotides are TGCGCCAGCAGTGAGACCGGACGGGGTCAGCCCCAGCATTTT. Its protein product is CASSETGRGQPQHF.

The rearrangement uses TRBV5-1 and TRBJ1-4, with a tentative D call TRBD1 (5 bases). There are 14 residues in the CDR3. Germline CDR1 reads SGHRS; CDR2 reads YFSETQ. V shed 0 bases and J shed 7 bases, with 10 bases lying between them. The CDR3 nucleotides are TGCGCCAGCAGCTTGGGGGGGAACAGTGAAAAACTGTTTTTT. It encodes CASSLGGNSEKLFF.

The chain carries TRBV7-6 and TRBJ1-2; 7 bases map to TRBD1. Per germline, CDR1 SGHVS and CDR2 FNYEAQ. The CDR3 extends over 13 amino acids. J lost 4 bases, V lost 4 bases, and 3 bases had no gene match. The CDR3 bases are TGTGCCAGCAGCTCTACAGGGGTCTATGGCTACACCTTC. This translates into CASSSTGVYGYTF.

J is TRBJ1-6 and V is TRBV5-1; no clear D. The ends were cut back, 4 bases at V and 5 bases at J, with 10 bases in the middle. Germline V gene lookup returns CDR1 SGHRS and CDR2 YFSETQ. The CDR3 totals 14 residues. Here the CDR3 reads CASSRTVNNSPLHF. The CDR3 DNA follows: TGCGCCAGCAGCCGGACGGTTAATAATTCACCCCTCCACTTT.

The gene calls are TRBV6-1 and TRBJ2-7, with a possible D match to TRBD1 (7 bases). The CDR3 length is 13 residues. Trimming left V 6 bases short and J 6 bases short, with 15 bases between. The germline V gene encodes CDR1 MNHNS and CDR2 SASEGT. The CDR3 DNA reads TGTGCCAGCAGCCTCACCCAGGGGGGCGAGCAGTACGTC. Translation: CASSLTQGGEQYV.

The chain links TRBV5-5 to TRBJ1-1; the match to TRBD1 covers 10 bases. Trimming cost V 5 bases and J 7 bases; bases outside gene matches: 8. The CDR3 has 14 amino acids. Germline CDR1 is SGHKS and CDR2 is YYEKEE (reference sequence). The CDR3 coding sequence is TGTGCCAGCAGACGAGGACAGGGGGGAATTGAAGCTTTCTTT. The encoded protein is CASRRGQGGIEAFF.

The chain is built from TRBV2 and TRBJ2-2; D uncertain. The CDR3 runs 12 residues. CDR1 and CDR2 (germline): SNHLY, FYNNEI. Deletions cut 6 bases from V and 4 bases from J, with 6 bases between. CDR3 sequence (DNA): TGTGCCAGCAGGGTGGGCACCGGGGAGCTGTTTTTT. Translating gives CASRVGTGELFF.

This clone turned up a few times. V is TRBV29-1 and J is TRBJ1-2; D not certain. Between the trimmed V and J ends, which lost 7 bases and 4 bases, there was a span of 16 bases. The CDR3 runs to 13 residues. CDR1 is SQVTM, CDR2 ANQGSEA, per germline. The CDR3 region is CSAEVTTSYGYTF. CDR3 in DNA: TGCAGCGCTGAGGTGACCACTAGCTATGGCTACACCTTC.